This note documents a single TCR beta chain sequence. Its antigen target is currently unknown. The input lacks base qualities; no much larger clone sits a single base away. This sample stems from a study of glioma-infiltrating T cells after dendritic cell vaccination listed by TCRdb under 2016. Background for the entire study: Of the roughly 15 glioblastoma patients in the cohort, all drawn from Phase I and II dendritic cell vaccination trials, 9 were newly diagnosed and 6 had recurrent disease. In glioblastoma patients vaccinated with dendritic cells, deep sequencing of TCR beta CDR3 regions served to measure the amount of tumor-infiltrating lymphocytes and to compare repertoires between tumor and blood. The vaccine was prepared from monocyte-derived dendritic cells that were cultured for under 8 days with IL-4 and GM-CSF and then pulsed overnight with autologous tumor lysate. Patients received autologous tumor lysate-pulsed dendritic cell vaccination between about 2002 and 2012. Each patient got three intradermal injections of the dendritic cell vaccine, spaced at biweekly intervals, in the arm below the axilla. Survival after dendritic cell vaccination was correlated with TCR sequencing metrics, including TIL content and tumor-blood repertoire overlap. The study at large found these results: The cohort was small and heterogeneous, few patients had complete blood and tumor sets, and even fewer had initial-recurrent tumor pairs. After dendritic cell vaccination, a higher estimated pretreatment TIL content predicted longer time to progression and overall survival. No direct relationship between TCR clonality and survival was found, suggesting a diverse polyclonal response may matter. The three-group TCR overlap response model was characterized as speculative, and prospective validation of the model was stated to be required.

The CDR3 runs 13 amino acids, cysteine and phenylalanine included. Only the CDR3 region is kept as DNA, spanning 39 bases read in frame from base 1. CDR1 and CDR2 (LNHDA, SQIVND) derive from the germline V gene (reference sequence). Trimming takes 1 base from V and 8 bases from J, and the germline ends sit 9 bases apart. The immunoSEQ assay amplified TCRB CDR3 regions from about 2 micrograms of genomic DNA, or from all available DNA when less than that amount was available. For multiplex PCR, 60 forward primers for TCR V beta segments and 13 reverse primers for J beta segments were used. To estimate the number of reads per starting template, synthetic control templates were added to each sample at limiting dilution. The Illumina HiSeq System generated sequencing reads of 87 bp. For the original study's pipeline: PCR and sequencing errors were removed by a nearest neighbor algorithm that merged closely related sequences. TCR overlap was measured as the percentage of unique tumor TCR beta sequences also present in the same patient's peripheral blood. TCRdb mirrors the immuneACCESS table, restricted to in-frame sequences. Some clones are absent from its copies; in checked studies, under half trace to an unresolved V gene, and the reason for the others is unknown. D and trimming were read from the DNA, whereas the V and J calls and clone size are those reported in that table. This sample has roughly 47,000 clones in its table, and 65% to 90% of those were observed once. The ten top clones hold approximately 10% of the sample.

To be selected, patients needed enough residual fresh-frozen tumor tissue and more than two years of available survival data. Molecular status otherwise varied across the glioblastoma patients, but none of them carried an isocitrate dehydrogenase mutation. PBMC were collected before vaccination, two weeks after the third vaccination, and at tumor progression if progression occurred. The Qiagen DNeasy Blood extraction Kit was used for extraction of genomic DNA. Rearrangement joined TRBV19 to TRBJ1-3, with a weak D call of TRBD1 (5 bases match). Source: blood, taken before dendritic cell vaccination. The sequence derives from a human donor with glioblastoma. The nucleotide sequence reads TGTGCCAGTAGTATAGTAATCAGGGACACCATATATTTT. This encodes CASSIVIRDTIYF.